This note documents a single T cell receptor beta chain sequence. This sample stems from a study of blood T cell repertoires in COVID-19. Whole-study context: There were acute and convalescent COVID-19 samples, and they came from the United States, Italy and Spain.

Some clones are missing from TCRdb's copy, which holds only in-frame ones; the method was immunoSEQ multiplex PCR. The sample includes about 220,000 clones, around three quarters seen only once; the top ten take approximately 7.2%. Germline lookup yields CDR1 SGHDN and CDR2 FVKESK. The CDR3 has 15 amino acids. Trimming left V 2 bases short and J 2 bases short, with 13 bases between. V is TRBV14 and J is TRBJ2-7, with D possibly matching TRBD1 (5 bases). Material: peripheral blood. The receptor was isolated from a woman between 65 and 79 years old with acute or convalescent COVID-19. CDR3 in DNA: TGTGCCAGCAGCCAAAACCAGGGTATAACCTACGAGCAGTACTTC. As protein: CASSQNQGITYEQYF.